Each of the 10 T cell receptor beta chains below was sequenced from the same sample in a study of blood T cell repertoires in COVID-19. TCRdb's copy holds only in-frame clones and misses some; the assay was immunoSEQ multiplex PCR. Of 120,000 to 150,000 clones listed, 80% to 90% are singletons. The sequenced material came from peripheral blood. The receptors stem from a woman aged 45-59 years in a cohort sampled during active or convalescent COVID-19.

The J gene is TRBJ2-1, the V gene TRBV25-1; 11 nucleotides align to TRBD2. Trimming removed 6 bases from V and 9 bases from J; junction bases left unmatched: 4. The CDR3 is made up of 13 amino acids. Per germline, CDR1 MGHDK and CDR2 SYGVNS. CDR3 nucleotides: TGTGCCAGCAGGGTAGCGGGGGGGCCTGAGCAGTTCTTC. Protein sequence: CASRVAGGPEQFF.

The J gene is TRBJ2-7, the V gene TRBV5-1, with 8 bases that match TRBD1. CDR3 length: 15 residues. Germline V CDR1 and CDR2: SGHRS, YFSETQ. V lost 2 bases and J lost 4; bases outside the gene matches: 8. The CDR3 DNA reads as TGCGCCAGCAGCTTCGCGGACAGGGTTGGGTACGAGCAGTACTTC. Translated, it gives CASSFADRVGYEQYF.

This clone occurred a few times. This sequence joins TRBV3-1 (or the pseudogene TRBV3-2) and TRBJ2-7, with a tentative D call TRBD2 (7 bases). The CDR3 covers 16 residues. Germline CDR1 LGHDT, CDR2 YNNKEL (reference sequence). The ends were cut back, 4 bases at V and 9 bases at J, with 25 bases in the middle. The DNA of the CDR3 is TGTGCCAGCAGCCGCGCTGAGGGCGGGGGCGCCGAAGGGCAGTACTTC. Translated, it gives CASSRAEGGGAEGQYF.

V usage is TRBV6-5 and J usage is TRBJ2-7; D ambiguous. This CDR3 spans 14 amino acids. Trimming shortened V by 0 bases and J by 3 bases, and 9 bases separated the two germline ends. CDR1 is MNHEY, CDR2 SVGAGI, per germline. CDR3 loop: CASSYSRLSYEQYF. In DNA form, the CDR3 reads TGTGCCAGCAGTTACTCCCGACTCAGCTACGAGCAGTACTTC.

The V gene is TRBV24-1, the J gene TRBJ2-2; 10 nucleotides match TRBD2. J was trimmed by 1 base and V by 4 bases; bases with no gene match: 2. Germline-derived CDR1 and CDR2 are KGHDR and SFDVKD. CDR3 length: 16 amino acids. CDR3 in amino acids: CATSEPSGGNTGELFF. The CDR3 nucleotides read TGTGCCACCAGTGAGCCTAGCGGGGGGAACACCGGGGAGCTGTTTTTT.

This sequence joins TRBV5-1 and TRBJ2-3; 8 bases fit TRBD1. V was clipped by 5 bases and J by 0 bases; unmatched bases: 5. There are 15 residues in the CDR3. Germline-derived CDR1 and CDR2 are SGHRS and YFSETQ. This CDR3 is CASRDQGASTDTQYF. The CDR3 nucleotides are TGCGCCAGCAGGGACCAGGGGGCGAGCACAGATACGCAGTATTTT.

This chain uses TRBV6-4 with TRBJ2-3; TRBD2 matches at 9 bases. V was clipped by 2 bases and J by 2 bases; unmatched bases: 2. This CDR3 is built from 15 residues. Per the germline V gene, CDR1 is MRHNA and CDR2 is SNTAGT. CDR3 coding DNA: TGTGCCAGCAGTGACGCGGGGGGGCCCACAGATACGCAGTATTTT. Amino acid sequence: CASSDAGGPTDTQYF.

The CDR3, as DNA: TGTGCCAGCAGCACCCCGGACAGGCGGGGCACTGAAGCTTTCTTT. Amino acid sequence: CASSTPDRRGTEAFF. The rearrangement links TRBV7-9 to TRBJ1-1; TRBD1 agrees at 7 bases. V lost 5 bases to trimming and J lost 4 bases; unmatched junction nucleotides: 10. The CDR3 spans 15 residues. Per the germline V gene, CDR1 is SEHNR and CDR2 is FQNEAQ (reference sequence).

J is TRBJ2-2 and V is TRBV7-9; D unresolved. The ends were cut back, 2 bases at V and 1 base at J, with 8 bases in the middle. The CDR3 contains 15 residues. The germline V gene has CDR1 SEHNR and CDR2 FQNEAQ (reference sequence). The CDR3, as DNA: TGTGCCAGCAGCTTAACACCGCAGAACACCGGGGAGCTGTTTTTT. Its translation: CASSLTPQNTGELFF.

Only one count was recorded for this clone. The chain carries TRBV5-6 and TRBJ2-7; perhaps TRBD1 as D (6 bases). This CDR3 has 12 residues. V lost 6 bases to trimming and J lost 0 bases, with 7 bases between them. CDR1 SGHDT and CDR2 YYEEEE come from the germline V gene. CDR3 sequence: CASTRGSYEQYF. In DNA form, the CDR3 reads TGTGCCAGCACCAGGGGCTCCTACGAGCAGTACTTC.